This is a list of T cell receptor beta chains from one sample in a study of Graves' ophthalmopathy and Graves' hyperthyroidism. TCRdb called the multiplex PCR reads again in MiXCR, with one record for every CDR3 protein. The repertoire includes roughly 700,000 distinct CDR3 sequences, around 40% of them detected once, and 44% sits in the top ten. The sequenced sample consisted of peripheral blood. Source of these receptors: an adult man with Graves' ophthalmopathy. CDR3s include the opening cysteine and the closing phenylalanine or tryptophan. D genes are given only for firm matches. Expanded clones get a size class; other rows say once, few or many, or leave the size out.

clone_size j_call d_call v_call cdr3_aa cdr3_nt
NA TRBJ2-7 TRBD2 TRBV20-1 CSARTDLAGGPNEQYF TGCAGTGCTAGAACAGATTTAGCGGGGGGGCCCAACGAGCAGTACTTC
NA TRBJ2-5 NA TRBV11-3 CASSFSPQETQYF TGTGCCAGCAGCTTCTCCCCCCAAGAGACCCAGTACTTC
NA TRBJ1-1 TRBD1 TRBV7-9 CASSQQGVAFF TGTGCCAGCAGCCAACAGGGGGTGGCTTTCTTT
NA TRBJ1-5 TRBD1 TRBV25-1 CASSPRQGGGTSNQPQHF TGCGCCAGCAGCCCCCGACAGGGAGGTGGGACTAGCAATCAGCCCCAGCATTTT
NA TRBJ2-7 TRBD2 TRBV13 CASSSRTSGLHYEQYF TGTGCCAGCAGTTCTCGGACTAGCGGGCTCCACTACGAGCAGTACTTC
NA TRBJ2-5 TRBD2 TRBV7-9 CASSLAGERGETQYF TGTGCCAGCAGTTTAGCGGGCGAACGGGGAGAGACCCAGTACTTC
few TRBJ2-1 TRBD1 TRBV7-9 CASSEQGAPYNEQFF TGTGCCAGCAGCGAACAGGGGGCCCCCTACAATGAGCAGTTCTTC
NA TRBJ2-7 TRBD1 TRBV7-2 CASSLQGTANYEQYF TGTGCCAGCAGCTTACAAGGGACAGCGAACTACGAGCAGTACTTC
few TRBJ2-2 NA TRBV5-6 CASSTAANTGELFF TGTGCCAGCAGCACGGCAGCGAACACCGGGGAGCTGTTTTTT
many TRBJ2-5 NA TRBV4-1 CASSQRNGQETQYF TGCGCCAGCAGCCAAAGGAATGGGCAAGAGACCCAGTACTTC
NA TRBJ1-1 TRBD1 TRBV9 CASSPDLGQANTEAFF TGTGCCAGCAGCCCTGACCTAGGACAGGCGAACACTGAAGCTTTCTTT
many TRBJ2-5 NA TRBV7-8 CASSLTRRETQYF TGTGCCAGCAGCTTGACTAGGCGAGAGACCCAGTACTTC
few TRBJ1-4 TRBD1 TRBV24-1 CAPTPTTGGSNEKLFF TGTGCCCCGACTCCAACAACAGGGGGTTCTAATGAAAAACTGTTTTTT
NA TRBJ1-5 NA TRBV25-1 CASSQVASRVPQHF TGCGCCAGCAGCCAAGTGGCGAGCCGGGTGCCCCAGCATTTT
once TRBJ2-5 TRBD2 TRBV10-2 CASSDGGSGETQYF TGCGCCAGCAGTGACGGCGGGAGTGGAGAGACCCAGTACTTC
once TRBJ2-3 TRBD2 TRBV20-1 CSAGTSLTDTQYF TGCAGTGCTGGGACTAGCCTCACAGATACGCAGTATTTT
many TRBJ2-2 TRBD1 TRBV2 CASTGTGGTGELFF TGTGCCAGCACCGGGACAGGGGGCACCGGGGAGCTGTTTTTT
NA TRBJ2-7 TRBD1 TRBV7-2 CASSYYGQGTYEQYF TGTGCCAGCAGCTATTACGGACAGGGGACCTACGAGCAGTACTTC
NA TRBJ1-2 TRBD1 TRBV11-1 CASSIRSGQGRYTF TGTGCCAGCAGCATAAGATCGGGACAGGGACGCTACACCTTC
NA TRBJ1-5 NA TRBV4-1 CASSQHRGQPQHF TGCGCCAGCAGCCAGCATAGGGGGCAGCCCCAGCATTTT
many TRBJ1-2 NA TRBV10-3 CASSQDGVSYGYTF TGTGCCAGCAGTCAAGATGGAGTATCCTATGGCTACACCTTC
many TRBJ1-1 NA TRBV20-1 CSAPSGYQGNTEAFF TGCAGTGCTCCGTCGGGGTATCAGGGGAACACTGAAGCTTTCTTT
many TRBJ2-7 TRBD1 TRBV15 CATSRDLDRGRVQQYF TGTGCCACCAGCAGAGATTTGGACAGGGGGCGCGTTCAGCAGTACTTC
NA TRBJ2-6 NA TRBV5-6 CASSHRAGANVLTF TGTGCCAGCAGCCACAGGGCTGGGGCCAACGTCCTGACTTTC
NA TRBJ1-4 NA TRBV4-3 CASSQGDRDEKLFF TGCGCCAGCAGCCAAGGGGACCGGGATGAAAAACTGTTTTTT
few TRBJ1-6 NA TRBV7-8 CASSPPGASSPLHF TGTGCCAGCAGTCCCCCGGGGGCCAGCTCACCCCTCCACTTT
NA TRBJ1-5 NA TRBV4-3 CASSQDGGPQHF TGCGCCAGCAGCCAAGATGGTGGGCCCCAGCATTTT
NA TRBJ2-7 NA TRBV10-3 CASSVPGQNYERYF TGTGCCAGCAGTGTACCGGGACAAAACTACGAGCGGTACTTC
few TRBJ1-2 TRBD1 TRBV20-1 CSAGRGLYGYTF TGCAGTGCCGGGAGGGGGCTCTATGGCTACACCTTC
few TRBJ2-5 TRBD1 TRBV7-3 CASSPSRGLWETQYF TGTGCCAGCAGCCCATCCAGGGGGCTCTGGGAGACCCAGTACTTC
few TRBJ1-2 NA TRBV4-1 CASSQDGHLTNYGYTF TGCGCCAGCAGCCAAGATGGCCACCTAACTAACTATGGCTACACCTTC
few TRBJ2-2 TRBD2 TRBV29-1 CSIWTSGIATGELFF TGCAGCATATGGACTAGCGGGATTGCGACCGGGGAGCTGTTTTTT
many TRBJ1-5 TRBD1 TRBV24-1 CASSAGTGNQPQHF TGTGCCAGCAGCGCCGGGACAGGGAATCAGCCCCAGCATTTT
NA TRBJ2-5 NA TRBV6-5 CASSYLGTQYF TGTGCCAGCAGTTACTTGGGGACCCAGTACTTC
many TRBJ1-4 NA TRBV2 CASSEGPGQLFF TGTGCCAGCAGTGAGGGGCCGGGACAACTGTTTTTT
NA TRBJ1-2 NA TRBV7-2 CASSPDSFNYGYTF TGTGCCAGCAGCCCCGACAGTTTCAACTATGGCTACACCTTC
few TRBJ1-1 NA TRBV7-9 CASSLTSENTEAFF TGTGCCAGCAGCTTAACTAGTGAGAACACTGAAGCTTTCTTT
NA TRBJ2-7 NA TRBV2 CASSPEVNYEQYF TGTGCCAGCTCACCCGAGGTCAACTACGAGCAGTACTTC
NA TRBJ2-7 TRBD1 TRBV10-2 CASRPSAGGLGQYF TGCGCCAGCAGACCCTCGGCAGGGGGCCTGGGCCAGTACTTC
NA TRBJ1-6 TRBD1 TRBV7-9 CASRGGQGNSPLHF TGTGCCAGCAGGGGGGGACAGGGAAATTCACCCCTCCACTTT
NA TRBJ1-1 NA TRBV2 CASSLWSTEAFF TGTGCCAGCAGTTTGTGGAGCACTGAAGCTTTCTTT
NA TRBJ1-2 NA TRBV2 CASSEELLAGGYTF TGTGCCAGCAGTGAAGAGTTGCTAGCGGGAGGCTACACCTTC
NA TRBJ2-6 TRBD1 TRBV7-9 CASSLATGGANVLTF TGTGCCAGCAGCTTAGCAACAGGGGGCGCCAACGTCCTGACTTTC
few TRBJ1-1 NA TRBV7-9 CASSSGYPWAFF TGTGCCAGCAGCTCAGGGTACCCTTGGGCTTTCTTT
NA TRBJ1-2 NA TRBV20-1 CSARDLDGNYGYTF TGCAGTGCTAGAGATCTGGACGGGAACTATGGCTACACCTTC
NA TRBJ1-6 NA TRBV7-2 CVSSLGRGYNSPLHF TGTGTCAGCAGCTTAGGTAGGGGTTATAATTCACCCCTCCACTTT
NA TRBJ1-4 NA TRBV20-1 CSARNRRNEKLFF TGCAGTGCTAGGAATAGGAGAAATGAAAAACTGTTTTTT
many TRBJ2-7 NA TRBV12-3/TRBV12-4 CASRGTASSYEQYF TGTGCCAGCAGGGGGACGGCGAGCTCCTACGAGCAGTACTTC
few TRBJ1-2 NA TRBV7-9 CASSRGTYNYGYTF TGTGCCAGCAGCCGAGGGACGTATAACTATGGCTACACCTTC
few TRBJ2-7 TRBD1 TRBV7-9 CASSLESGQIYEQYF TGTGCCAGCAGCTTAGAGTCGGGACAGATCTACGAGCAGTACTTC
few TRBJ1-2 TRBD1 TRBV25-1 CASVEDREWGYTF TGTGCCAGCGTTGAAGACAGGGAGTGGGGCTACACCTTC
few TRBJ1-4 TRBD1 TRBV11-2 CASRRRQGKGEKLFF TGTGCCAGCAGACGACGACAGGGCAAAGGGGAAAAACTGTTTTTT
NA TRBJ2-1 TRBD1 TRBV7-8 CASSFLKGQGGNEQFF TGTGCCAGCAGCTTTCTAAAGGGACAGGGAGGAAATGAGCAGTTCTTC
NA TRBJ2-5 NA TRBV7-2 CASSPEGWGETQYF TGTGCCAGCAGCCCGGAAGGGTGGGGAGAGACCCAGTACTTC
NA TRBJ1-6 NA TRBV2 CASSEGAGGSPLHF TGTGCCAGCAGTGAAGGGGCGGGTGGTTCACCCCTCCACTTT
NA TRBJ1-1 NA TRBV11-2 CASSFIVEDRQLKRTTEAFF TGTGCCAGCAGCTTTATTGTCGAAGATAGACAGCTCAAGAGAACCACTGAAGCTTTCTTT
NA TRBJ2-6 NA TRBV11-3 CASARGAGANVLTF TGTGCCAGCGCCCGAGGGGCAGGGGCCAACGTCCTGACTTTC
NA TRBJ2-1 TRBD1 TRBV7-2 CASSDRAEQFF TGTGCCAGCAGCGACAGGGCTGAGCAGTTCTTC
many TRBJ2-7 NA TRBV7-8 CASSLYRDHEQYF TGTGCCAGCAGCTTATACAGGGACCACGAGCAGTACTTC